The rows below give T cell receptor beta chains drawn from one sample of a study of neoadjuvant nivolumab and ipilimumab in lung cancer. Some clones are missing from TCRdb's copy, which holds only in-frame ones; the method was immunoSEQ multiplex PCR. The repertoire holds some 37,000 clones, with 89% as singletons. The sample here was peripheral blood, taken before neoadjuvant nivolumab, alone or with ipilimumab. All receptors come from an adult with non-small cell lung cancer. Both conserved end residues are part of each CDR3. The D gene is left open where the match is weak. For some rows the clone size is stated as once, few or many, or as a class when expanded; others skip it.

v_gene	abundance	d_gene	j_gene	CDR3aa	CDR3nt
TRBV18	once	TRBD2	TRBJ2-7	CASSPPTSGSYEQYF	TGTGCCAGCTCACCACCGACTAGCGGGAGCTACGAGCAGTACTTC
TRBV5-1	.	.	TRBJ2-7	CASSLAIGSYEQYF	TGCGCCAGCAGCTTGGCCATTGGATCCTACGAGCAGTACTTC
TRBV30	.	.	TRBJ2-1	CAWNRGFSKREQFF	TGTGCCTGGAACCGGGGATTTAGCAAGCGTGAGCAGTTCTTC
TRBV6-5	.	.	TRBJ2-3	CASSSSRTTDTQYF	TGTGCCAGCAGTTCCTCCCGGACCACAGATACGCAGTATTTT
TRBV9	.	.	TRBJ1-1	CASSVDKGSNTEAFF	TGTGCCAGCAGCGTAGACAAGGGCTCCAACACTGAAGCTTTCTTT
TRBV4-1	.	.	TRBJ2-1	CASSQEVGSSRYNEQFF	TGCGCCAGCAGCCAAGAGGTGGGGAGTAGCCGGTACAATGAGCAGTTCTTC
TRBV30	.	TRBD2	TRBJ2-7	CAYRVAGTYEQYF	TGTGCCTATCGGGTAGCGGGGACTTACGAGCAGTACTTC
TRBV7-9	.	.	TRBJ2-2	CASSFQTGDTGELFF	TGTGCCAGCAGCTTCCAGACTGGGGACACCGGGGAGCTGTTTTTT
TRBV7-2	once	.	TRBJ2-5	CASLIGHDQGETQYF	TGTGCCAGCTTAATTGGGCACGATCAGGGAGAGACCCAGTACTTC
TRBV27	.	.	TRBJ2-7	CASSLFDRNEQYF	TGTGCCAGCAGTTTATTTGACAGGAACGAGCAGTACTTC
TRBV30	.	.	TRBJ1-3	CAWSGGASGNTIYF	TGTGCCTGGAGTGGGGGGGCCTCTGGAAACACCATATATTTT
TRBV2	few	TRBD2	TRBJ2-1	CASSQTSGRLGEQFF	TGTGCCAGCAGTCAAACTAGCGGGAGGTTGGGTGAGCAGTTCTTC
TRBV18	.	.	TRBJ2-5	CASSPKETQYF	TGTGCCAGCTCACCCAAAGAGACCCAGTACTTC
TRBV10-3	.	TRBD1	TRBJ1-5	CAIREDRGNQPQHF	TGTGCCATCAGGGAGGACAGGGGCAATCAGCCCCAGCATTTT
TRBV30	.	TRBD2	TRBJ2-5	CAWRESGTSGSLGETQYF	TGTGCCTGGAGAGAGTCGGGGACTAGCGGGAGTCTGGGGGAGACCCAGTACTTC
TRBV4-2	.	TRBD1	TRBJ2-7	CASSQDPPGQSYEQYF	TGTGCCAGCAGCCAAGATCCCCCGGGACAGTCCTACGAGCAGTACTTC
TRBV5-1	.	TRBD1	TRBJ1-1	CASSLRQGGMNTEAFF	TGCGCCAGCAGCTTGAGACAGGGGGGAATGAACACTGAAGCTTTCTTT